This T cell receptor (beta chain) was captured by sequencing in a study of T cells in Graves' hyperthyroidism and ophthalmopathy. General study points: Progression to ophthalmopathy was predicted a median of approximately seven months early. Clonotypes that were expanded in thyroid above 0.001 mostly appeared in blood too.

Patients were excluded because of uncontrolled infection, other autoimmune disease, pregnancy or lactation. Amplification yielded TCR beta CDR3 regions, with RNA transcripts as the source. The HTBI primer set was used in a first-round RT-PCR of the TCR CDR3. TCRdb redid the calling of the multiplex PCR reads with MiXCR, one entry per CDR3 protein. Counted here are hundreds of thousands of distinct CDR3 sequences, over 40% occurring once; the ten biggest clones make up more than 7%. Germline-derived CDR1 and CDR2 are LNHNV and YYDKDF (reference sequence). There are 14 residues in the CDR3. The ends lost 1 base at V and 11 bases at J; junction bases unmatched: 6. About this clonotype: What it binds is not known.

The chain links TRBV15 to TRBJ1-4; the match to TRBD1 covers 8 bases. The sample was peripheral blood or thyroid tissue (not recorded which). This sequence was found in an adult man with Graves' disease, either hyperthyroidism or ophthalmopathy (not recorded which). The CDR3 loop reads CATSRARGDRKLFF. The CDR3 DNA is TGTGCCACCAGCAGAGCTAGGGGGGACAGGAAACTGTTTTTT.